This T cell receptor beta chain derives from a study of blood T cell repertoires in COVID-19. The germline V and J ends were trimmed by 6 bases and 1 base, with 12 bases remaining between them. Per the germline V gene, CDR1 is MNHNY and CDR2 is SVGAGI (reference sequence). The length of the CDR3 is 14 residues. Clones were read by immunoSEQ multiplex PCR, and TCRdb kept only the in-frame ones, dropping some. The profile shows 150,000 to 190,000 clones, 76% of them singletons. This rearrangement joins TRBV6-6 to TRBJ1-1; D gene unclear. This TCR was sampled from an elderly woman with acute or convalescent COVID-19. The source material was peripheral blood. CDR3 sequence: CASSLVAGNTEAFF. DNA of the CDR3: TGTGCCAGCAGCCTTGTGGCAGGGAACACTGAAGCTTTCTTT.